This T cell receptor beta chain was captured by sequencing in a study of long-term antiretroviral therapy in people with HIV. V trimming: 5 bases; J trimming: 6 bases; junction bases outside the gene matches: 4. Germline assignment: CDR1 SGHNT and CDR2 YENEEA. The CDR3 totals 12 residues. The assay, immunoSEQ v3.0, was run at survey level. Using immunoSEQ multiplex PCR, the repertoire was profiled, and TCRdb retains in-frame clones only, with some absent. The data contain roughly 19,000 clones, about nine tenths of them singletons. This clone was recorded only once. The genes are TRBV11-3 and TRBJ2-7, with TRBD1 identical over 7 bases. The sample in question was unsorted PBMCs, obtained 0.5 years after starting antiretroviral therapy. This TCR was recovered from a man between 40 and 49 years old with HIV. The CDR3 coding sequence is TGTGCCAGCAGCCCAGGGGGTATCGAGCAGTACTTC. As protein: CASSPGGIEQYF. The full variable domain, with the rest looked up from reference TRBV11-3 and TRBJ2-7, is EAGVVQSPRYKIIEKKQPVAFWCNPISGHNTLYWYLQNLGQGPELLIRYENEEAVDDSQLPKDRFSAERLKGVDSTLKIQPAELGDSAVYLCASSPGGIEQYFGPGTRLTVT.